This passage covers 12 T cell receptor beta chains from one sample sequenced in a study of T cells in Graves' hyperthyroidism and ophthalmopathy. Amplification of TCR beta CDR3 regions was performed using RNA transcripts as template. TCR CDR3 underwent first-round RT-PCR with the HTBI primer set. TCRdb re-analysed the multiplex PCR reads in MiXCR, keeping a single row per CDR3 protein. The top ten clones hold more than 4.5% of a sample with roughly 500,000 distinct CDR3 sequences, approximately 14% of them seen once. Material: blood. These receptors all come from a woman in her thirties with Graves' hyperthyroidism that later progressed to Graves' ophthalmopathy.

This clonotype was seen many times. The rearrangement links TRBV3-1 to TRBJ1-3; 8 bases agree with TRBD1. V lost 2 bases and J lost 0; bases outside the gene matches: 3. CDR1 is LGHDT and CDR2 is YNNKEL in the germline V gene (reference sequence). This CDR3 contains 16 residues. CDR3: CASSQQGADSGNTIYF. DNA of the CDR3: TGTGCCAGCAGCCAACAGGGGGCCGACTCTGGAAACACCATATATTTT. The whole variable domain, remainder taken from reference TRBV3-1 and TRBJ1-3, is DTAVSQTPKYLVTQMGNDKSIKCEQNLGHDTMYWYKQDSKKFLKIMFSYNNKELIINETVPNRFSPKSPDKAHLNLHINSLELGDSAVYFCASSQQGADSGNTIYFGEGSWLTVV.

This clonotype was recorded at least ten times. This chain connects TRBV20-1 to TRBJ1-1; possible D gene TRBD1, 6 bases. The CDR3 is made up of 14 amino acids. With 3 bases removed from V and 3 bases from J, the gap between germline ends came to 14 bases. Germline V CDR1 and CDR2: DFQATT, SNEGSKA (reference sequence). The CDR3 spells CSASTGTLDTEAFF. For the CDR3, the DNA is TGCAGTGCTAGTACCGGGACACTTGACACTGAAGCTTTCTTT.

This clonotype was seen only a few times. The V gene is TRBV7-9, the J gene TRBJ2-1; D is undetermined. CDR1 and CDR2 (germline): SEHNR, FQNEAQ (reference sequence). Trimming stripped 5 bases from V and 5 bases from J, with 19 bases between. The CDR3 is made up of 16 amino acids. The chain's CDR3 is CASSPPTAIGDNEQFF. CDR3 in DNA: TGTGCCAGCAGCCCCCCGACTGCGATCGGAGACAATGAGCAGTTCTTC. The full variable domain, with the rest looked up from reference TRBV7-9 and TRBJ2-1, is DTGVSQNPRHKITKRGQNVTFRCDPISEHNRLYWYRQTLGQGPEFLTYFQNEAQLEKSRLLSDRFSAERPKGSFSTLEIQRTEQGDSAMYLCASSPPTAIGDNEQFFGPGTRLTVL.

The chain links TRBV7-3 to TRBJ2-3, with a weak D call TRBD2 (7 bases). With 0 bases removed from V and 4 bases from J, the gap between germline ends came to 17 bases. The germline V gene has CDR1 SGHTA and CDR2 FQGTGA. CDR3 length equals 17 residues. The chain's CDR3 is CASSLTGEGQGPDTQYF. The DNA for the CDR3 is TGTGCCAGCAGCTTAACAGGGGAGGGGCAGGGGCCAGATACGCAGTATTTT. The variable domain in full, with the rest retrieved from reference TRBV7-3 and TRBJ2-3, is GAGVSQTPSNKVTEKGKYVELRCDPISGHTALYWYRQSLGQGPEFLIYFQGTGAADDSGLPNDRFFAVRPEGSVSTLKIQRTERGDSAVYLCASSLTGEGQGPDTQYFGPGTRLTVL.

This clonotype was counted between two and nine times. At one end, the junction sequence differs from germline, possibly due to a read error. The rearrangement joins TRBV9 to TRBJ2-3; 7 bases are a match to TRBD1. Germline loops: CDR1 SGDLS, CDR2 YYNGEE. This CDR3 has 15 amino acids. CDR3: CASTVLGQHTDTQYF. The CDR3 nucleotides are TGTGCCAGCACCGTATTGGGACAGCACACAGATACGCAGTATTTT.

This clonotype has ten or more counts. V is TRBV27 and J is TRBJ2-1; D ambiguous. The CDR3 contains 15 residues. V was shortened by 6 bases and J by 3 bases, with 15 bases between the two germline ends. CDR1 and CDR2 (germline): MNHEY, SMNVEV (reference sequence). This CDR3 reads CASSSSGDNYNEQFF. The CDR3 DNA follows: TGTGCCAGCAGCTCCTCGGGCGATAACTACAATGAGCAGTTCTTC.

This clonotype was observed a few times. A much larger clone is a single base away; this may be a read error. The chain is built from TRBV11-1 and TRBJ2-1; D remains ambiguous. CDR1 is SGHAT, CDR2 FQDESV, per germline (reference sequence). The length of the CDR3 is 14 residues. The CDR3 DNA reads TGTGCCAGCAGCTCCTTTGACTCCTACAATGGGCAGTTCTTC. This sequence encodes CASSSFDSYNGQFF.

CDR3 in amino acids: CASSQDLGGNYGYTF. The CDR3 nucleotides are TGCGCCAGCAGCCAAGATCTCGGGGGGAACTATGGCTACACCTTC. The V call is TRBV4-3, the J call TRBJ1-2, with D tentatively TRBD1 (5 bases). This CDR3 contains 15 residues. CDR1 is LGHNA and CDR2 is YSLEER in the germline V gene. V lost 0 bases and J lost 2, with 10 bases in between.

This clonotype was recorded at least ten times. The chain uses TRBV12-3 or TRBV12-4 and TRBJ2-5; TRBD2 matches at 9 bases. V lost 6 bases, J lost 6 bases, and 23 bases stayed unmatched. CDR3 length: 19 residues. As DNA, the CDR3 is TGTGCCAGCAGCCCTTTTGGAGGGGCCCGGACTAGCGTAACTAAGACCCAGTACTTC. Its protein is CASSPFGGARTSVTKTQYF.

At least ten counts were recorded for this clonotype. This chain joins TRBV6-1 and TRBJ2-5; 8 bases agree with TRBD1. Germline CDR1 reads MNHNS; CDR2 reads SASEGT. This CDR3 is 13 amino acids long. V was clipped by 6 bases and J by 5 bases; unmatched bases: 5. The CDR3 nucleotides are TGTGCCAGCAGCGGGGACAGGTTGGAGACCCAGTACTTC. Residues: CASSGDRLETQYF.

The table lists this clonotype with many counts. The V call is TRBV13, the J call TRBJ1-3, with D uncertain. The V gene lost 0 bases and the J gene lost 1 base, with 10 bases spanning the gap. The CDR3 runs to 16 residues. Germline CDR1 is PRHDT and CDR2 is FYEKMQ (reference sequence). The CDR3 here is CASSLGHRASGNTIYF. The CDR3 nucleotides are TGTGCCAGCAGCTTAGGCCATCGGGCTTCTGGAAACACCATATATTTT.

The CDR3 bases are TGTGCCTGGAGTGTTCCTCCCAGGCGAAAGCTCTACAATGAGCAGTTCTTC. Translated: CAWSVPPRRKLYNEQFF. The chain is built from TRBV30 and TRBJ2-1; D uncertain. Germline CDR1 and CDR2: GTSNPN and SVGIG (reference sequence). Trimming took 0 bases from V and 3 from J, leaving 18 bases between them. CDR3 length: 17 residues.